A single sample is the source of the 29 T cell receptor beta chains below, sequenced in a study of T cell responses to AZD1222 COVID-19 vaccine. Using immunoSEQ multiplex PCR, the repertoire was profiled, and TCRdb retains in-frame clones only, with some absent. The repertoire has tens of thousands of clones, about nine tenths of them found once; the top ten carry less than 2.5%. The source was peripheral blood, collected on day 0 of AZD1222 vaccination. The source of these receptors is an adult in good health.

This clone was seen only once. The rearrangement links TRBV19 to TRBJ1-2, with D tentatively TRBD1 (5 bases). The V end was cut by 7 bases, the J end by 4 bases, with 16 bases between. From germline, CDR1 is LNHDA and CDR2 SQIVND (reference sequence). This CDR3 region has 14 residues. The CDR3: CASKRSDGAYGYTF. CDR3 coding DNA: TGTGCCAGTAAGCGGTCCGACGGGGCCTATGGCTACACCTTC.

This chain's CDR3 is CSARGSETQYF. In DNA form, the CDR3 reads TGCAGTGCTAGAGGAAGCGAGACCCAGTACTTC. The chain uses TRBV20-1 and TRBJ2-5, with D hard to call. This CDR3 has 11 amino acids. The V gene's germline CDR1 is DFQATT and CDR2 SNEGSKA (reference sequence). Trimming stripped 1 base from V and 5 bases from J, with 5 bases between.

The count of this clone is one. The V and J genes are TRBV4-3 and TRBJ1-6, with D hard to call. Trimming took off 2 bases at V and 4 bases at J, with 9 bases between the two ends. The CDR3 contains 15 residues. Germline lookup yields CDR1 LGHNA and CDR2 YSLEER. CDR3 bases: TGCGCCAGCAGCCAAAACACGGTATATAATTCACCCCTCCACTTT. Its protein is CASSQNTVYNSPLHF.

The chain has TRBV30 and TRBJ2-7; D remains ambiguous. V lost 2 bases, J lost 7 bases, and 9 bases lay in between. Germline V CDR1 and CDR2: GTSNPN, SVGIG (reference sequence). The CDR3 covers 11 residues. In DNA, the CDR3 is TGTGCCTGGAGTCGGGCGGCAGAGCAGTACTTC. It encodes CAWSRAAEQYF.

This chain connects TRBV27 to TRBJ2-2; 14 bases are shared with TRBD2. Germline CDR1 MNHEY, CDR2 SMNVEV (reference sequence). The CDR3 totals 18 residues. After removal of 5 bases from V and 3 bases from J, the junction contained 8 bases not matched to a gene. CDR3 DNA sequence: TGTGCCAGCAGTGCCGACCGACTAGCGGGAGGGTACACCGGGGAGCTGTTTTTT. Its translation is CASSADRLAGGYTGELFF.

The chain's CDR3 is CASSSLSGIGGSGSEQYF. For the CDR3, the DNA is TGTGCCAGCAGCTCCCTTTCCGGTATTGGCGGGAGTGGTTCCGAGCAGTACTTC. V gene TRBV5-6 combines with J gene TRBJ2-7, with 7 bases fitting TRBD2. Looked up from germline, CDR1 is SGHDT and CDR2 is YYEEEE. The J segment lost 6 bases and the V segment lost 3 bases, leaving 21 bases of the junction unmatched. The CDR3 is made up of 18 amino acids.

This clone was seen a single time. The CDR3 region is CASSYDLNTDTQYF. The DNA for the CDR3 is TGCGCCAGCAGCTATGACTTAAACACAGATACGCAGTATTTT. This chain joins TRBV5-1 and TRBJ2-3; D remains unclear. The CDR3 contains 14 residues. In germline, CDR1 is SGHRS, CDR2 YFSETQ. Trimming took off 3 bases at V and 2 bases at J, with 10 bases between the two ends.

DNA of the CDR3: TGTGCCAGCAGTGGACAGGGGAACACTGAAGCTTTCTTT. Encoded protein: CASSGQGNTEAFF. The rearrangement joins TRBV2 to TRBJ1-1, with TRBD1 matching 7 bases. This CDR3 region has 13 residues. Germline CDR1 and CDR2: SNHLY and FYNNEI. Trimming cost V 4 bases and J 1 base; bases outside gene matches: 0.

As DNA, the CDR3 is TGCGCCAGCAGCTCAGGGATCTCTGGGGCCAACGTCCTGACTTTC. This translates into CASSSGISGANVLTF. V and J are TRBV5-1 and TRBJ2-6; weak D call: TRBD1 (5 bases). This CDR3 is 15 amino acids long. Trimming took 3 bases from V and 0 from J, leaving 7 bases between them. Per the germline V gene, CDR1 is SGHRS and CDR2 is YFSETQ.

This chain links TRBV29-1 with TRBJ2-7; the D is unclear. V gave up 8 bases and J gave up 5 bases, with 22 bases separating them. The length of the CDR3 is 14 residues. Germline CDR1 SQVTM, CDR2 ANQGSEA. DNA for the CDR3: TGCAGCTTCCGTGATTACGGCCCTGGGCACGAGCAGTACTTC. It is translated as CSFRDYGPGHEQYF.

The rearrangement links TRBV16 to TRBJ2-7; 10 bases are shared with TRBD1. Trimming took 0 bases from V and 6 from J; bases not matched to a gene: 5. Germline V gene data show CDR1 as KGHSY and CDR2 as FQNENV. This CDR3 region has 15 residues. CDR3 residues: CASSQSPDRGIEQYF. The CDR3 coding sequence is TGTGCCAGCAGCCAATCGCCGGACAGGGGGATCGAGCAGTACTTC.

The chain links TRBV5-1 to TRBJ2-5, with TRBD2 matching 7 bases. This CDR3 contains 14 residues. Germline V gives CDR1 SGHRS, CDR2 YFSETQ. V was clipped by 4 bases and J by 4 bases; unmatched bases: 7. CDR3 residues: CASSPWAGAETQYF. The CDR3, as DNA: TGCGCCAGCAGCCCCTGGGCGGGAGCAGAGACCCAGTACTTC.

The genes are TRBV5-1 and TRBJ2-7, with a tentative D call TRBD2 (7 bases). Trimming removed 0 bases from V and 7 bases from J, with 14 bases in between. This CDR3 is built from 14 residues. Germline CDR1 SGHRS, CDR2 YFSETQ. The CDR3: CASSLVTGGGEQYF. CDR3 nucleotides: TGCGCCAGCAGCTTGGTTACGGGGGGCGGTGAGCAGTACTTC.

The rearrangement links TRBV30 to TRBJ2-6, with TRBD1 identical over 7 bases. The CDR3 length is 18 residues. The germline CDR1 and CDR2 sequences are GTSNPN and SVGIG (reference sequence). With V trimmed by 4 bases and J by 0 bases, 12 bases remained unmatched. CDR3 sequence reads: CAWNQKTGRLSGANVLTF. The CDR3 DNA sequence: TGTGCCTGGAATCAAAAGACAGGGAGACTCTCTGGGGCCAACGTCCTGACTTTC.

For this clone: At one end, the junction sequence differs from germline, possibly due to a read error. The rearrangement uses TRBV6-1 and TRBJ1-4, with D uncertain. The CDR3 is 15 amino acids. Germline CDR1 MNHNS, CDR2 SASEGT. CDR3 in amino acids: CASSEGGATNEKLFF. The CDR3 coding sequence is TGTGCCAGCAGCGAAGGTGGGGCAACTAATGAAAAACTGTTTTTT.

This chain links TRBV9 with TRBJ2-1; D uncertain. Trimming removed 4 bases from V and 1 base from J, with 6 bases in between. The CDR3 runs to 13 residues. Germline CDR1 and CDR2: SGDLS and YYNGEE. The CDR3 DNA is TGTGCCAGCAGCCCCGGGTCCTACAATGAGCAGTTCTTC. The encoded protein is CASSPGSYNEQFF.

This clone has just a few counts. The rearrangement joins TRBV7-9 to TRBJ2-3; D might be TRBD1 or TRBD2, each matching 6 bases. Germline assignment: CDR1 SEHNR and CDR2 FQNEAQ (reference sequence). CDR3 length equals 15 residues. The V gene lost 4 bases and the J gene lost 0 bases, with 11 bases spanning the gap. DNA of the CDR3: TGTGCCAGCAGCTGGGGGGCCGGTAGCACAGATACGCAGTATTTT. Its translation: CASSWGAGSTDTQYF.

The J gene is TRBJ2-2, the V gene TRBV11-3; TRBD1 aligns across 11 bases. The CDR3 runs 15 residues. CDR1 is SGHNT, CDR2 YENEEA, per germline. V shed 5 bases and J 6 bases; nucleotides not matched to a gene: 5. CDR3 DNA sequence: TGTGCCAGCAGCGTGGGACAGGGGGACGCCGGGGAGCTGTTTTTT. Translating it yields CASSVGQGDAGELFF.

This clone came up once. J is TRBJ2-3 and V is TRBV24-1; no definite D call. The V end lost 4 bases, the J end lost 4 bases, and 11 bases lay between the germline ends. CDR1 is KGHDR and CDR2 is SFDVKD in the germline V gene. The CDR3 runs to 14 residues. As DNA, the CDR3 is TGTGCCACCAGTGAACCATGGGCCCCAGATACGCAGTATTTT. This gives the protein CATSEPWAPDTQYF.

This clone was recorded once. The genes are TRBV9 and TRBJ1-3; unclear D gene. Trimming took 6 bases from V and 0 from J, leaving 10 bases between them. Germline V gives CDR1 SGDLS, CDR2 YYNGEE. The CDR3 length is 14 residues. The CDR3 sequence: CASNHGSSGNTIYF. The CDR3 DNA reads as TGTGCCAGCAACCACGGCAGCTCTGGAAACACCATATATTTT.

This sequence joins TRBV2 and TRBJ2-7; D gene ambiguous. Germline V gene data show CDR1 as SNHLY and CDR2 as FYNNEI. The germline V and J ends were trimmed by 5 bases and 2 bases, with 7 bases remaining between them. There are 12 residues in the CDR3. The CDR3 spells CASSLSPYEQYF. Written as DNA, the CDR3 is TGTGCCAGCAGTCTCTCTCCCTACGAGCAGTACTTC.

V is TRBV4-3 and J is TRBJ1-1, with D unresolved. V gave up 3 bases and J gave up 4 bases, with 15 bases separating them. Germline CDR1 and CDR2: LGHNA and YSLEER. The CDR3 consists of 15 residues. This CDR3 reads CASSQNYPGPTEAFF. For the CDR3, the DNA is TGCGCCAGCAGCCAGAACTACCCGGGTCCCACTGAAGCTTTCTTT.

V is TRBV6-2 or TRBV6-3 and J is TRBJ2-1, with 12 bases fitting TRBD2. The germline gives CDR1 MNHEY, CDR2 SVGEGT. The junction had 9 bases not matched to a gene; V was cut back by 2 bases and J by 7 bases. This CDR3 has 17 amino acids. The CDR3 bases are TGTGCCAGCAGTTACCTACCCCTAGCGGGGGGGCCAAATGAGCAGTTCTTC. Translating gives CASSYLPLAGGPNEQFF.

This chain connects TRBV29-1 to TRBJ2-7; TRBD1 aligns across 9 bases. There are 12 residues in the CDR3. The germline V gene encodes CDR1 SQVTM and CDR2 ANQGSEA. With 7 bases clipped from V and 4 bases from J, the junction kept 5 bases outside the gene matches. The CDR3 nucleotides are TGCAGCGCCCGGGACAGGGAGTACGAGCAGTACTTC. Translation gives CSARDREYEQYF.

The CDR3 DNA sequence: TGTGCCAGCAGTTCGACCCATGTACCTCGGAGGTCCTACAATGAGCAGTTCTTC. Translated, it gives CASSSTHVPRRSYNEQFF. The chain is built from TRBV6-2 or TRBV6-3 and TRBJ2-1, with D tentatively TRBD2 (5 bases). Germline CDR1 reads MNHEY; CDR2 reads SVGEGT. This CDR3 is 18 amino acids long. V lost 4 bases and J 1 base, leaving 20 bases between the germline ends.

The V call is TRBV6-1, the J call TRBJ1-5, with D possibly TRBD1 on 6 matching bases. This CDR3 is 14 amino acids long. Germline-derived CDR1 and CDR2 are MNHNS and SASEGT. V lost 3 bases, J lost 3 bases, and 9 bases lay in between. DNA of the CDR3: TGTGCCAGCAGTGATAGGGACAACAATCAGCCCCAGCATTTT. This sequence encodes CASSDRDNNQPQHF.

This sequence joins TRBV14 and TRBJ2-5, with a possible D match to TRBD1 (6 bases). V was cut by 5 bases and J by 1 base, with 17 bases left in between. CDR3 length: 16 residues. The germline V gene has CDR1 SGHDN and CDR2 FVKESK. CDR3 loop: CASSLRLGAGQETQYF. CDR3 nucleotides: TGTGCCAGCAGCTTAAGGCTGGGGGCCGGCCAAGAGACCCAGTACTTC.

The chain uses TRBV30 and TRBJ2-7; D is unclear. There are 11 residues in the CDR3. Trimming stripped 0 bases from V and 6 bases from J, with 6 bases between. The germline V gene has CDR1 GTSNPN and CDR2 SVGIG (reference sequence). The CDR3 loop is CAWSVSSEQYF. The CDR3 region has the DNA TGTGCCTGGAGTGTAAGTTCCGAGCAGTACTTC.

In its sample, this clone was seen a few times. This rearrangement joins TRBV25-1 to TRBJ2-3, with TRBD1 as a possible D gene (6 bases). Germline V CDR1 and CDR2: MGHDK, SYGVNS. V lost 4 bases to trimming and J lost 2 bases, with 13 bases between them. This CDR3 region has 15 residues. This chain's CDR3 is CASSAGVHNTDTQYF. The CDR3 nucleotides read TGTGCCAGCAGTGCAGGGGTACATAACACAGATACGCAGTATTTT. The full variable domain, its missing parts supplied by reference TRBV25-1 and TRBJ2-3, is EADIYQTPRYLVIGTGKKITLECSQTMGHDKMYWYQQDPGMELHLIHYSYGVNSTEKGDLSSESTVSRIRTEHFPLTLESARPSHTSQYLCASSAGVHNTDTQYFGPGTRLTVL.